This T cell receptor (beta chain) came from a study of cytomegalovirus exposure and HLA in healthy donors. Study-level results: Information on immune exposure was restricted to one variable (CMV serostatus).

This PCR relied on a set of 60 Vbeta primers and 13 Jbeta primers. This table comes from immunoSEQ multiplex PCR, and its TCRdb copy is limited to in-frame clones, with some not included. The table records 130,000 or so clones, 73% of them present only once. This clone was detected a few times. Its antigen is currently unknown. Looked up from germline, CDR1 is MDHEN and CDR2 is SYDVKM. J was trimmed by 0 bases and V by 6 bases; bases with no gene match: 14. This CDR3 is 18 amino acids long. V usage is TRBV28 and J usage is TRBJ1-5; 7 bases match TRBD1. This TCR was recovered from a woman aged 40 to 50 in good health and CMV-seropositive. The source material was PBMCs. The CDR3 is CASRENRGDSGSNQPQHF. The CDR3, as DNA: TGTGCCAGCAGAGAGAACAGGGGAGATAGTGGTAGCAATCAGCCCCAGCATTTT.